Shown below are 3 T cell receptor beta chains from a single sample sequenced in a study of blood T cell repertoires in COVID-19. Clones were read by immunoSEQ multiplex PCR, and TCRdb kept only the in-frame ones, dropping some. The sample records about 72,000 clones, around 86% being singletons. Sequences were obtained from peripheral blood. The receptors originated from a man between 65 and 85 years old with active or convalescent COVID-19.

Comment on this clone: This same CDR3 is encoded by further DNA sequences in the sample. The V and J genes are TRBV6-1 and TRBJ1-2, with D possibly TRBD1 on 6 matching bases. Trimming stripped 2 bases from V and 7 bases from J, with 11 bases between. The CDR3 extends over 13 amino acids. Per the germline V gene, CDR1 is MNHNS and CDR2 is SASEGT. The CDR3 bases are TGTGCCAGCAGTGAAACAGGGTTGGGTGGCTACACCTTC. This translates into CASSETGLGGYTF.

The rearrangement links TRBV9 to TRBJ2-1; 7 bases agree with TRBD1. Germline V gene data show CDR1 as SGDLS and CDR2 as YYNGEE. The CDR3 consists of 16 residues. With 0 bases clipped from V and 8 bases from J, the junction kept 11 bases outside the gene matches. In DNA, the CDR3 is TGTGCCAGCAGCGTAGGCCTTGGCAGGGGGATGGATGAGCAGTTCTTC. Amino acid sequence: CASSVGLGRGMDEQFF.

The rearrangement links TRBV29-1 to TRBJ1-2; TRBD1 matches at 8 bases. Germline V gene sequence: CDR1 SQVTM, CDR2 ANQGSEA. Unmatched junction bases numbered 16, after V lost 5 bases and J lost 8 bases. The CDR3 contains 15 residues. The CDR3 region has the DNA TGCAGCGTTCTTTACCCGGGACAGGAATTTGAGGGCTACACCTTC. Translated, it gives CSVLYPGQEFEGYTF. Supplemented by reference TRBV29-1 and TRBJ1-2, the full variable domain reads SAVISQKPSRDICQRGTSLTIQCQVDSQVTMMFWYRQQPGQSLTLIATANQGSEATYESGFVIDKFPISRPNLTFSTLTVSNMSPEDSSIYLCSVLYPGQEFEGYTFGSGTRLTVV.